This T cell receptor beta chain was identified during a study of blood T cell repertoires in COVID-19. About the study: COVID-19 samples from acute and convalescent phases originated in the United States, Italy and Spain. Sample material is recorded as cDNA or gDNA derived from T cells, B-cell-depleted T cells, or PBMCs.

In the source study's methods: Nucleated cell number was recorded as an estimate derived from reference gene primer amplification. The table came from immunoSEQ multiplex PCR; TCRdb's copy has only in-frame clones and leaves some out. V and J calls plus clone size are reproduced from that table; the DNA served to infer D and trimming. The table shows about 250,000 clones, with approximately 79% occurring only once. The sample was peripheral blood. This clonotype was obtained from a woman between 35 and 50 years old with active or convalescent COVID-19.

The CDR3, as DNA: TGTGCCAGCACCCTTCCTAATAGTCAGCCCCAGCATTTT. Translated, it gives CASTLPNSQPQHF. The chain couples TRBV28 to TRBJ1-5, with no clear D. The CDR3 totals 13 residues. The V end lost 7 bases, the J end lost 6 bases, and 13 bases lay between the germline ends. Germline V gene data show CDR1 as MDHEN and CDR2 as SYDVKM.